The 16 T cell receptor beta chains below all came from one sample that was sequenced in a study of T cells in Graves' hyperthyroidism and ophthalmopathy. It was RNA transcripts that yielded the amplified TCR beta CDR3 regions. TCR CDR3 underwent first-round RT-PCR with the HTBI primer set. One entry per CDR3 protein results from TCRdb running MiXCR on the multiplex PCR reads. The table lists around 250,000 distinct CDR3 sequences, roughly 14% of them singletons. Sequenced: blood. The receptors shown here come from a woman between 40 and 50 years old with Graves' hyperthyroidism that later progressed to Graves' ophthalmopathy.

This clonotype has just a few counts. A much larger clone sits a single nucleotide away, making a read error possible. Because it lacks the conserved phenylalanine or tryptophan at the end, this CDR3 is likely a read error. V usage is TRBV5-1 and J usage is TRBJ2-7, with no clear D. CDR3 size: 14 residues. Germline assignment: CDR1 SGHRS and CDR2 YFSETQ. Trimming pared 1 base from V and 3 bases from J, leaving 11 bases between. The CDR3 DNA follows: TGCGCCAGCAGCTTGTTCTACAGCGTCTACGAGCAGTACTTA. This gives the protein CASSLFYSVYEQYL.

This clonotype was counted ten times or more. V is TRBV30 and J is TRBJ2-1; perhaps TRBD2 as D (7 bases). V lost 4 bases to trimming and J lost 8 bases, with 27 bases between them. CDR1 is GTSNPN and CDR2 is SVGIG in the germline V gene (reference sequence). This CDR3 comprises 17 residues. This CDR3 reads CAWNRLGGGRGSHEQFF. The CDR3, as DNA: TGTGCCTGGAACCGGCTTGGGGGCGGGAGAGGGTCCCATGAGCAGTTCTTC. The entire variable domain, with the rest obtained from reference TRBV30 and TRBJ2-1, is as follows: SQTIHQWPATLVQPVGSPLSLECTVEGTSNPNLYWYRQAAGRGLQLLFYSVGIGQISSEVPQNLSASRPQDRQFILSSKKLLLSDSGFYLCAWNRLGGGRGSHEQFFGPGTRLTVL.

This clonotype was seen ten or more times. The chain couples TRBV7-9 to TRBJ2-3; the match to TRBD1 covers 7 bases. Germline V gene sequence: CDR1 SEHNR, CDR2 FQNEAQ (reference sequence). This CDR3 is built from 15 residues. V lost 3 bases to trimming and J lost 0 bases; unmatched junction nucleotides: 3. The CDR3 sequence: CASSLDRKSTDTQYF. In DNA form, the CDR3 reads TGTGCCAGCAGCTTGGACAGGAAAAGCACAGATACGCAGTATTTT.

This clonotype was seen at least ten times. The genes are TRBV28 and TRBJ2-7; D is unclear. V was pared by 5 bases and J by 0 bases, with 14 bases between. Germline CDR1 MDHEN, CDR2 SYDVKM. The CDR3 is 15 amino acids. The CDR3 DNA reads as TGTGCCAGCAGTCCTAGGAGACTCAGCTCCTACGAGCAGTACTTC. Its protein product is CASSPRRLSSYEQYF.

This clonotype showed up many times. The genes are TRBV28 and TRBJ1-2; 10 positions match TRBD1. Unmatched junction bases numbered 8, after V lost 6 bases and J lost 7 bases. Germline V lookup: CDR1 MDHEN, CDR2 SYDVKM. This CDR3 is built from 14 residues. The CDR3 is CASSPGQGFGGYTF. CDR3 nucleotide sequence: TGTGCCAGCAGCCCGGGACAGGGGTTTGGTGGCTACACCTTC.

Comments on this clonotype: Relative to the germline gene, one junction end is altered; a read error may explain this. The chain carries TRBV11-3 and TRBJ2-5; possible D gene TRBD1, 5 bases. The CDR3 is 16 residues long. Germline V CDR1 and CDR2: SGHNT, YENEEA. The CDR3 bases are TGTGCCGGCAGCTTAGATTCCGACAGCAAACAAGAGACCCAGTACTTC. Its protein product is CAGSLDSDSKQETQYF.

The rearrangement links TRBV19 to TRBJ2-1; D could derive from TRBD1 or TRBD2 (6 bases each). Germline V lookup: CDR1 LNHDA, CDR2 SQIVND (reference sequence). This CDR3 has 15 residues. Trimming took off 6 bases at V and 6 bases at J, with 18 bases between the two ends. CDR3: CASSRGGRGGNEQFF. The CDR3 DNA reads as TGTGCCAGTAGCCGAGGGGGGAGAGGGGGCAATGAGCAGTTCTTC.

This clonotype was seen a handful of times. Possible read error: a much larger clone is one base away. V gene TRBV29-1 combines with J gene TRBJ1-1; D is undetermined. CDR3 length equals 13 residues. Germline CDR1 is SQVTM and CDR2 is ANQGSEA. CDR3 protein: CSVEGQLNTETFF. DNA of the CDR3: TGCAGCGTTGAAGGTCAGCTGAACACTGAAACTTTCTTT.

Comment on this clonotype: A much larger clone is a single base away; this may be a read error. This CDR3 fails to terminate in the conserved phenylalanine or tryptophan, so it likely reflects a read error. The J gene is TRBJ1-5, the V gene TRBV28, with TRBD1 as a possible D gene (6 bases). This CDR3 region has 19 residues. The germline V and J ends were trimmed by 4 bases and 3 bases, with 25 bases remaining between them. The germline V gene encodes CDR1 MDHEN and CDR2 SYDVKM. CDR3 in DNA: TGTGCCAGCAGTTCACGAGCATACAGGGCTTCTCGCACCAATCAGCCCCAGCATCTT. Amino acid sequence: CASSSRAYRASRTNQPQHL.

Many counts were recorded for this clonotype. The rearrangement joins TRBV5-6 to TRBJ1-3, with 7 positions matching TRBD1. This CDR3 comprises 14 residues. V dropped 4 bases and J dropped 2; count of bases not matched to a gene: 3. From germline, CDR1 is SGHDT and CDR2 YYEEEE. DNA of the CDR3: TGTGCCAGCAGCCCCGGGACAGCTGGAAACACCATATATTTT. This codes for CASSPGTAGNTIYF.

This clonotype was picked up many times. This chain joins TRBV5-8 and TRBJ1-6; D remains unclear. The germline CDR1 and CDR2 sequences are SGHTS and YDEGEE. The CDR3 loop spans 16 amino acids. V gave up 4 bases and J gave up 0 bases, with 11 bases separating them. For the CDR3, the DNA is TGTGCCAGCAGCCCGTCCTCAAGCTCCTATAATTCACCCCTCCACTTT. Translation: CASSPSSSSYNSPLHF.

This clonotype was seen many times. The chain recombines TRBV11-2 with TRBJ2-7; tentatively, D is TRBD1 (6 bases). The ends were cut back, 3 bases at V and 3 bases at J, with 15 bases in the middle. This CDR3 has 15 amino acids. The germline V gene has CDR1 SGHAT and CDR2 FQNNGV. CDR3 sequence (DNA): TGTGCCAGCAGCTTCGGACAGACGATTTACTACGAGCAGTACTTC. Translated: CASSFGQTIYYEQYF.

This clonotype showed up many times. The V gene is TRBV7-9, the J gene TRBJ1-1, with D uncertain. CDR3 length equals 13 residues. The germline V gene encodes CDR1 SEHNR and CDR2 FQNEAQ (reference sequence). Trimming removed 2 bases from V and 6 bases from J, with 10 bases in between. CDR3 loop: CASSLSDSPEAFF. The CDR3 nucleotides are TGTGCCAGCAGCTTATCAGATAGCCCTGAAGCTTTCTTT.

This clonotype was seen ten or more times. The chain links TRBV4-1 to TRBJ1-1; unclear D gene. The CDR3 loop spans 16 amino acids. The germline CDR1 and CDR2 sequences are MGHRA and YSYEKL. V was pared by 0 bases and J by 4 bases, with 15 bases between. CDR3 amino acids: CASSQDSMWRTTEAFF. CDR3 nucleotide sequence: TGCGCCAGCAGCCAAGATTCCATGTGGAGGACCACTGAAGCTTTCTTT.

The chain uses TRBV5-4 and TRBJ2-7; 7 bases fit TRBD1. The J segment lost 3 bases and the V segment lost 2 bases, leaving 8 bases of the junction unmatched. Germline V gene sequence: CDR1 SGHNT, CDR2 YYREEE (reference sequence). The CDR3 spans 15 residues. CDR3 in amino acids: CASSLNAGGHYEQYF. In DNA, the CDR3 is TGTGCCAGCAGCTTAAATGCAGGGGGTCACTACGAGCAGTACTTC.

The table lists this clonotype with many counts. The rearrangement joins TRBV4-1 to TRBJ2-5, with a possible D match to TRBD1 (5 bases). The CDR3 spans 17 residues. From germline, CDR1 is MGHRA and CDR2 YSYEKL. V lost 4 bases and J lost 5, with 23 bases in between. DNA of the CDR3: TGCGCCAGCAGCCTCGGGTTGGCAGGGCGTGGGCGGGAGACCCAGTACTTC. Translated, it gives CASSLGLAGRGRETQYF.